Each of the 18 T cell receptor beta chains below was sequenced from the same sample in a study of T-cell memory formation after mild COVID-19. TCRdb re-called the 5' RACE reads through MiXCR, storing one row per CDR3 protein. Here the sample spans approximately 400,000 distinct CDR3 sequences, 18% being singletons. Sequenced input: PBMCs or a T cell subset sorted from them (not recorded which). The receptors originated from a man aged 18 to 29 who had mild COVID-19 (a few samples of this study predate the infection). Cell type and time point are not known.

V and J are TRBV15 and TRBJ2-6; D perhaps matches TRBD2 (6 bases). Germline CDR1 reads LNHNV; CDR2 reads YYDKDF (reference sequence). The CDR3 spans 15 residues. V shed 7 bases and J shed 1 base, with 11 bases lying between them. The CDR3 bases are TGTGCCACCACCGGAGGGTTTTCTGGGGCCAACGTCCTGACTTTC. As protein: CATTGGFSGANVLTF.

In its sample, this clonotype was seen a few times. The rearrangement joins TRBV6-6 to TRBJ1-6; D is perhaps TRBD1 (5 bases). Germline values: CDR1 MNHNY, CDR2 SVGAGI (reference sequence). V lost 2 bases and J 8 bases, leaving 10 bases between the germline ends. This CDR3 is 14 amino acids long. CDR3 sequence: CASSYPGWDSPLHF. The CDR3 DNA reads TGTGCCAGCAGTTACCCAGGGTGGGATTCACCCCTCCACTTT.

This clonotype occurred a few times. CDR3 in amino acids: CASSPGPEGSSWNIQYF. The CDR3, as DNA: TGTGCCAGCAGCCCGGGTCCCGAGGGGTCGAGCTGGAACATTCAGTACTTC. This sequence joins TRBV3-1 and TRBJ2-4; D tentatively reads TRBD1 or TRBD2 (5 bases each). V lost 4 bases and J 7 bases, leaving 23 bases between the germline ends. In germline, CDR1 is LGHDT, CDR2 YNNKEL (reference sequence). CDR3 length: 17 residues.

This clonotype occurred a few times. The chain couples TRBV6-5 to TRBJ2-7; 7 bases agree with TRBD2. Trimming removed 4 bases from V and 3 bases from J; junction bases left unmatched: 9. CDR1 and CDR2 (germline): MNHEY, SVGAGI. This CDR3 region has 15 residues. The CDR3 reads CASSSLHGGFYEQYF. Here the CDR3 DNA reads TGTGCCAGCAGTTCCCTCCACGGGGGGTTCTACGAGCAGTACTTC.

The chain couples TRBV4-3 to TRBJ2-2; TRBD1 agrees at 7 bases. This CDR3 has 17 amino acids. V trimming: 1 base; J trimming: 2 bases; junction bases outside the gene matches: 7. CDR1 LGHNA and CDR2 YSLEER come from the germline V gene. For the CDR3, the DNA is TGCGCCAGCAGCCAAGTCATGAGGGACAGAAACACCGGGGAGCTGTTTTTT. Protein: CASSQVMRDRNTGELFF.

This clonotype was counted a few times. The CDR3 coding sequence is TGTGCCAGCAGTTTATTCAGGGGGCAGAATGAGCAGTTCTTC. It specifies CASSLFRGQNEQFF. This chain connects TRBV12-3 or TRBV12-4 to TRBJ2-1; 8 nucleotides align to TRBD1. The V gene end was trimmed by 2 bases and the J gene end by 7 bases; junction bases not matched to a gene: 4. The length of the CDR3 is 14 residues.

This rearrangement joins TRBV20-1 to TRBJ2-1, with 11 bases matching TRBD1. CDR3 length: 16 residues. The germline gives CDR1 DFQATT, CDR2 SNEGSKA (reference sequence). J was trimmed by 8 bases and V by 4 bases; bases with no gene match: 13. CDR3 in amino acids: CSAKRMDRGQLDEQFF. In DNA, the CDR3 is TGCAGTGCTAAACGAATGGACAGGGGGCAACTAGATGAGCAGTTCTTC.

The CDR3 nucleotides are TGTGCCAGCAGCTTGTTCGCGGGACAGGTTTACAATGAGCAGTTCTTC. Translation: CASSLFAGQVYNEQFF. The chain carries TRBV5-8 and TRBJ2-1; 8 nucleotides align to TRBD1. Germline trimming cut 1 base from V and 4 bases from J; bases unmatched to any gene: 7. CDR3 size: 16 residues. Germline V CDR1 and CDR2: SGHTS, YDEGEE.

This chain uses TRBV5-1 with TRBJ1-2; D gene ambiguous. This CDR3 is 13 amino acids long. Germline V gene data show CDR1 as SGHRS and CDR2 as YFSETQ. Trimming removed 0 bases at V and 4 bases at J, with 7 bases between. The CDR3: CASSLDGSYGYTF. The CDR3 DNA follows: TGCGCCAGCAGCTTGGACGGATCCTATGGCTACACCTTC. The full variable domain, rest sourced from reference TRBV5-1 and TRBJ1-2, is KAGVTQTPRYLIKTRGQQVTLSCSPISGHRSVSWYQQTPGQGLQFLFEYFSETQRNKGNFPGRFSGRQFSNSRSEMNVSTLELGDSALYLCASSLDGSYGYTFGSGTRLTVV.

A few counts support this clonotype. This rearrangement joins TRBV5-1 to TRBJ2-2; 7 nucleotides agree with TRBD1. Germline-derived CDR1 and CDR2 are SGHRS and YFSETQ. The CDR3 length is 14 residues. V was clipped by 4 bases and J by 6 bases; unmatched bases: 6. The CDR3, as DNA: TGCGCCAGCAGCCTAGGACAGGATGCCGGGGAGCTGTTTTTT. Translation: CASSLGQDAGELFF.

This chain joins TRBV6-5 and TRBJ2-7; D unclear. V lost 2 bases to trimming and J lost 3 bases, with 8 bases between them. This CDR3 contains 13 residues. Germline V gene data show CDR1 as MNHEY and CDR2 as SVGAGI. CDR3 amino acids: CASSYTRGYEQYF. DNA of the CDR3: TGTGCCAGCAGTTACACCCGTGGCTACGAGCAGTACTTC.

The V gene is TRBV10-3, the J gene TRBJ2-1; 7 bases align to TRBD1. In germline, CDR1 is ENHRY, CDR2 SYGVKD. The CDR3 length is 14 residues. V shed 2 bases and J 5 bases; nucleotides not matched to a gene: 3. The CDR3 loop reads CAISELGTDNEQFF. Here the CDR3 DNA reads TGTGCCATCAGTGAGCTGGGGACAGACAATGAGCAGTTCTTC.

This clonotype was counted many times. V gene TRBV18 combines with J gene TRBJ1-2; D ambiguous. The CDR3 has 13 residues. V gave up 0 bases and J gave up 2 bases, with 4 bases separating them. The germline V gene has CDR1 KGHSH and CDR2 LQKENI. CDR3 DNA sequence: TGTGCCAGCTCACCACCCCAGAACTATGGCTACACCTTC. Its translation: CASSPPQNYGYTF.

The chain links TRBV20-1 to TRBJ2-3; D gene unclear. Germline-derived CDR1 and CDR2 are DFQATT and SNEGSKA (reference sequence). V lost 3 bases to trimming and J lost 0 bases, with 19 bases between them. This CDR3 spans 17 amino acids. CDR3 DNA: TGCAGTGCTAGGGCCCTAAGGGCAGCCGCTAGCACAGATACGCAGTATTTT. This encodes CSARALRAAASTDTQYF.

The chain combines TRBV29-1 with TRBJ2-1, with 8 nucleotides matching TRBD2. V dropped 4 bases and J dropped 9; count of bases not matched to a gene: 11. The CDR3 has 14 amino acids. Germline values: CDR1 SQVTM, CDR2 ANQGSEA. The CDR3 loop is CSVAGLAGVREQFF. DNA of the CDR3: TGCAGCGTTGCCGGACTAGCAGGGGTCCGTGAGCAGTTCTTC.

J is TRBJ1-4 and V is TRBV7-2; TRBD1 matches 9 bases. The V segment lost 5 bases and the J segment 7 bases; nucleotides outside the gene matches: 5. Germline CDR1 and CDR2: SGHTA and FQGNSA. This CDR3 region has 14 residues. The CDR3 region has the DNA TGTGCCAGCAGCGGACAGGGGTGGGGTGAAAAACTGTTTTTT. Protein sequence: CASSGQGWGEKLFF.

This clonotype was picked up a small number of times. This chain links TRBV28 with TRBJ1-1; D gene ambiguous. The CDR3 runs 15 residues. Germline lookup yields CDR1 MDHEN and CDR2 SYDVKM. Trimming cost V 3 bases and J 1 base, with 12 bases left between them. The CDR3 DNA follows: TGTGCCAGCAGTTTTGCCACCCTCCCGAACACTGAAGCTTTCTTT. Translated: CASSFATLPNTEAFF.

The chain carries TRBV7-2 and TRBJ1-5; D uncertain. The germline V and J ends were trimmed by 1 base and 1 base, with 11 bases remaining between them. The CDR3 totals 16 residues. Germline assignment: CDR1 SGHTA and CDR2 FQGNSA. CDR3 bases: TGTGCCAGCAGCTTAGTTGGAGGCAAGAGCAATCAGCCCCAGCATTTT. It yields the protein CASSLVGGKSNQPQHF.